This TCR beta chain stems from a study of spatial heterogeneity in lung cancer. Notes on the study in general: The appearance of ubiquitous expanded tumor TCRs in blood was greater at resection than follow-up.

A distinct unique molecular identifier was carried by each TCR cDNA molecule. In TCRdb, the 5' RACE reads were re-called with MiXCR into one record per CDR3 protein. The sample carries 23,000 or so distinct CDR3 sequences, approximately 4.7% recorded once. This sample's time point: sample taken at primary tumor resection. Trimming pared 0 bases from V and 5 bases from J, leaving 16 bases between. CDR3 length: 16 residues. From germline, CDR1 is KGHSY and CDR2 FQNENV. This clonotype was seen many times. Antigen specificity is unknown. The V gene is TRBV16, the J gene TRBJ1-1, with D perhaps matching TRBD1 (5 bases). This sequence originates from a male donor with early-stage non-small cell lung cancer. The specimen comprised PBMCs, sampled at surgery. The CDR3 region has the DNA TGTGCCAGCAGCCAATCGAACCCCAGGGAGGGGACTGAAGCTTTCTTT. Translating gives CASSQSNPREGTEAFF.